Following are 21 T cell receptor beta chains from one sample sequenced in a study of blood T cell repertoires in COVID-19. TCRdb keeps only in-frame clones here, not all; method: immunoSEQ multiplex PCR. The repertoire holds under 200,000 clones, with less than 85% as singletons. The sample was PBMCs or T cells enriched from blood (not recorded which). These receptors were taken from a man aged 55 to 70 who had recovered from COVID-19.

The chain links TRBV20-1 to TRBJ2-1, with D maybe TRBD2 (6 bases). Germline CDR1 DFQATT, CDR2 SNEGSKA (reference sequence). The CDR3 sequence is 11 residues long. Trimming pared 6 bases from V and 10 bases from J, leaving 13 bases between. The CDR3 loop reads CSALDYSEQFF. The CDR3 DNA sequence: TGCAGTGCCCTGGACTACTCGGAGCAGTTCTTC.

The V call is TRBV11-3, the J call TRBJ2-2, with 9 bases that match TRBD1. The CDR3 is made up of 15 amino acids. The germline V gene has CDR1 SGHNT and CDR2 YENEEA. The ends lost 4 bases at V and 2 bases at J; junction bases unmatched: 2. The CDR3 loop reads CASSSGQGNTGELFF. For the CDR3, the DNA is TGTGCCAGCAGCTCGGGACAGGGCAACACCGGGGAGCTGTTTTTT.

The J gene is TRBJ2-2, the V gene TRBV29-1, with 9 bases identical to TRBD1. CDR3 length: 13 residues. In germline, CDR1 is SQVTM, CDR2 ANQGSEA. The CDR3 DNA is TGCACCGCGGGACAGGGTAACACCGGGGAGCTGTTTTTT. Translated, it gives CTAGQGNTGELFF.

This chain joins TRBV19 and TRBJ1-6; unclear D gene. The CDR3 consists of 15 residues. From germline, CDR1 is LNHDA and CDR2 SQIVND (reference sequence). The germline V and J ends were trimmed by 3 bases and 8 bases, with 14 bases remaining between them. The CDR3 DNA reads TGTGCCAGTAGTATTGAAGGGAGACAACATTCACCCCTCCACTTT. Amino acid sequence: CASSIEGRQHSPLHF.

In its sample, this clone was seen a few times. The chain has TRBV19 and TRBJ2-1, with 8 bases matching TRBD1. Germline assignment: CDR1 LNHDA and CDR2 SQIVND (reference sequence). This CDR3 contains 15 residues. V was clipped by 7 bases and J by 7 bases; unmatched bases: 12. CDR3: CASNSRDRLGNEQFF. The CDR3, as DNA: TGTGCCAGTAACTCCCGGGACAGGTTAGGTAATGAGCAGTTCTTC.

The CDR3 sequence is CASSIDGRQNTEAFF. Written as DNA, the CDR3 is TGTGCCAGTAGTATAGATGGCAGGCAGAACACTGAAGCTTTCTTT. The chain recombines TRBV19 with TRBJ1-1; D gene ambiguous. V lost 0 bases, J lost 1 base, and 9 bases lay in between. Germline lookup yields CDR1 LNHDA and CDR2 SQIVND (reference sequence). The length of the CDR3 is 15 residues.

This clone was picked up a small number of times. Other DNA sequences from this sample encode an identical CDR3 as well. The chain combines TRBV15 with TRBJ2-1; 7 positions agree with TRBD1. Germline V gene lookup returns CDR1 LNHNV and CDR2 YYDKDF (reference sequence). V was pared by 0 bases and J by 9 bases, with 2 bases of the junction left unmatched. This CDR3 is 13 amino acids long. CDR3 protein: CATSRDRGPEQFF. CDR3 nucleotides: TGTGCCACCAGCAGAGATAGGGGGCCTGAGCAGTTCTTC.

This clone was detected only a few times. The chain is built from TRBV7-9 and TRBJ2-1, with D perhaps matching TRBD2 (6 bases). The CDR3 contains 17 residues. V lost 4 bases, J lost 4 bases, and 20 bases lay in between. CDR1 and CDR2 from the germline V gene are SEHNR and FQNEAQ (reference sequence). The CDR3: CASSSLARGAKYNEQFF. DNA of the CDR3: TGTGCCAGCAGCTCCCTAGCGAGAGGGGCCAAATACAATGAGCAGTTCTTC.

The J gene is TRBJ2-7, the V gene TRBV6-5; possible D gene TRBD1, 6 bases. This CDR3 is 12 amino acids long. The germline CDR1 and CDR2 sequences are MNHEY and SVGAGI. With 5 bases removed from V and 6 bases from J, the gap between germline ends came to 11 bases. Here the CDR3 DNA reads TGTGCCAGCAGTCCCCCCAGGGGCGAGCAGTACTTC. Encoded protein: CASSPPRGEQYF.

This chain joins TRBV28 and TRBJ2-1; maybe TRBD2 (6 bases). Germline CDR1 and CDR2: MDHEN and SYDVKM. This CDR3 is built from 14 residues. V was trimmed by 3 bases and J by 6 bases, leaving 12 bases between them. The CDR3 bases are TGTGCCAGCAGTTTCCCCGGGACTCTCAATGAGCAGTTCTTC. Its translation is CASSFPGTLNEQFF. Variable domain in full (rest from reference TRBV28 and TRBJ2-1): DVKVTQSSRYLVKRTGEKVFLECVQDMDHENMFWYRQDPGLGLRLIYFSYDVKMKEKGDIPEGYSVSREKKERFSLILESASTNQTSMYLCASSFPGTLNEQFFGPGTRLTVL.

The chain employs TRBV5-8 and TRBJ1-2; 11 nucleotides line up with TRBD1. Germline CDR1 and CDR2: SGHTS and YDEGEE. Trimming at V came to 3 bases and at J to 7 bases, leaving 2 bases not matched to a gene. This CDR3 is 13 amino acids long. As DNA, the CDR3 is TGTGCCAGCAGCTGGACAGGGGGCAGTGGCTACACCTTC. Protein: CASSWTGGSGYTF.

The V and J genes are TRBV6-5 and TRBJ2-7, with D possibly TRBD2 on 6 matching bases. The ends were cut back, 7 bases at V and 3 bases at J, with 16 bases in the middle. From germline, CDR1 is MNHEY and CDR2 SVGAGI. CDR3 length: 14 amino acids. The CDR3 DNA is TGTGCCAGCACCCGGGGGAGCCCAGACTACGAGCAGTACTTC. It encodes CASTRGSPDYEQYF.

The CDR3 reads CSVVVQQETQYF. For the CDR3, the DNA is TGCAGCGTTGTTGTGCAGCAAGAGACCCAGTACTTC. The rearrangement joins TRBV29-1 to TRBJ2-5; D unclear. The V end was cut by 4 bases, the J end by 2 bases, with 8 bases between. This CDR3 comprises 12 residues. Germline-derived CDR1 and CDR2 are SQVTM and ANQGSEA.

The gene calls are TRBV18 and TRBJ2-3; 7 bases map to TRBD1. This CDR3 is 16 amino acids long. Germline V gene lookup returns CDR1 KGHSH and CDR2 LQKENI. With V trimmed by 3 bases and J by 2 bases, 8 bases remained unmatched. The CDR3 DNA sequence: TGTGCCAGCTCACCCGTGTTGGGACAGCACACAGATACGCAGTATTTT. Translated, it gives CASSPVLGQHTDTQYF.

V usage is TRBV27 and J usage is TRBJ1-6; D gene unclear. The germline V gene has CDR1 MNHEY and CDR2 SMNVEV (reference sequence). This CDR3 comprises 15 residues. Between the trimmed V and J ends, which lost 8 bases and 4 bases, there was a span of 15 bases. CDR3 sequence reads: CASRGSLAYNSPLHF. The CDR3 DNA sequence: TGTGCCAGCCGCGGCAGTTTAGCGTATAATTCACCCCTCCACTTT.

The rearrangement links TRBV7-2 to TRBJ2-7; tentatively, D is TRBD1 (6 bases). The V gene's germline CDR1 is SGHTA and CDR2 FQGNSA. Trimming pared 6 bases from V and 7 bases from J, leaving 16 bases between. This CDR3 spans 13 amino acids. CDR3 amino acids: CASRELGQTEQYF. The DNA for the CDR3 is TGTGCCAGCAGGGAACTTGGACAGACAGAGCAGTACTTC.

The rearrangement joins TRBV9 to TRBJ1-1; D may be TRBD1 (6 bases). CDR1 and CDR2 (germline): SGDLS, YYNGEE. There are 13 residues in the CDR3. V was cut by 3 bases and J by 3 bases, with 9 bases left in between. The CDR3 here is CASSADSYTEAFF. For the CDR3, the DNA is TGTGCCAGCAGCGCGGACAGCTACACTGAAGCTTTCTTT.

The chain couples TRBV18 to TRBJ2-2; 10 bases are a match to TRBD2. Trimming cost V 1 base and J 4 bases; bases outside gene matches: 6. The CDR3 has 17 amino acids. CDR1 KGHSH and CDR2 LQKENI come from the germline V gene. In nucleotides, the CDR3 is TGTGCCAGCTCACCACAAAGCGGGAGGGCCCTCACCGGGGAGCTGTTTTTT. Translated: CASSPQSGRALTGELFF. Variable domain in full (rest from reference TRBV18 and TRBJ2-2): NAGVMQNPRHLVRRRGQEARLRCSPMKGHSHVYWYRQLPEEGLKFMVYLQKENIIDESGMPKERFSAEFPKEGPSILRIQQVVRGDSAAYFCASSPQSGRALTGELFFGEGSRLTVL.

The V call is TRBV14, the J call TRBJ1-2, with 8 bases identical to TRBD1. The germline V gene has CDR1 SGHDN and CDR2 FVKESK. The CDR3 runs 18 residues. The junction had 20 bases not matched to a gene; V was cut back by 3 bases and J by 8 bases. As DNA, the CDR3 is TGTGCCAGCAGCCAGAGGGCCAGGGGGCGACTACTGCGAGGAGGCTACACCTTC. Protein sequence: CASSQRARGRLLRGGYTF.

The chain is built from TRBV6-5 and TRBJ2-4, with TRBD2 identical over 7 bases. After removal of 8 bases from V and 4 bases from J, the junction contained 8 bases not matched to a gene. CDR1 is MNHEY, CDR2 SVGAGI, per germline. The CDR3 is 14 amino acids. The CDR3 coding sequence is TGTGCCAGCGAGGAGCGGGGCAAGAAAAACATTCAGTACTTC. It specifies CASEERGKKNIQYF.

This clone was seen only once. The chain joins TRBV27 to TRBJ2-7, with TRBD2 identical over 10 bases. Germline-derived CDR1 and CDR2 are MNHEY and SMNVEV (reference sequence). V lost 5 bases and J lost 3; bases outside the gene matches: 10. The CDR3 extends over 16 amino acids. The CDR3 region is CASSPDPSGSNYEQYF. In DNA, the CDR3 is TGTGCCAGCAGTCCCGACCCTAGCGGGAGCAACTACGAGCAGTACTTC.